The 11 T cell receptor beta chains reported below all come from one sample, sequenced in a study of CD8 T cells in ankylosing spondylitis. One entry per CDR3 protein, called by TCRdb with MiXCR from the 5' RACE reads. This table has 150,000 or so distinct CDR3 sequences, about 16% appearing once. The sample comprised blood, either unsorted or a sorted T cell fraction (not recorded which). These receptors came from a male donor with ankylosing spondylitis or in good health (not recorded which).

J is TRBJ2-7 and V is TRBV10-3, with 11 bases fitting TRBD2. In germline, CDR1 is ENHRY, CDR2 SYGVKD. V was pared by 6 bases and J by 3 bases, with 7 bases of the junction left unmatched. The CDR3 sequence is 15 residues long. CDR3 region: CAIRAGTSGLYEQYF. CDR3 DNA: TGTGCCATCAGAGCCGGGACTAGCGGCCTCTACGAGCAGTACTTC.

This rearrangement joins TRBV12-3 or TRBV12-4 to TRBJ2-1; 7 bases align to TRBD2. Trimming took 4 bases from V and 0 from J; bases not matched to a gene: 9. This CDR3 region has 17 residues. The CDR3 protein is CASSSMVAGASYNEQFF. Here the CDR3 DNA reads TGTGCCAGCAGTTCCATGGTGGCGGGAGCCTCCTACAATGAGCAGTTCTTC.

This clonotype was picked up many times. V and J are TRBV6-6 and TRBJ2-7; weak D call: TRBD2 (6 bases). Per the germline V gene, CDR1 is MNHNY and CDR2 is SVGAGI (reference sequence). The CDR3 runs to 13 residues. The V end lost 6 bases, the J end lost 2 bases, and 11 bases lay between the germline ends. The CDR3 is CASREGSTYEQYF. For the CDR3, the DNA is TGTGCCAGCAGGGAGGGGTCTACCTACGAGCAGTACTTC.

This clonotype was seen at least ten times. The gene calls are TRBV3-1 and TRBJ1-5, with D possibly matching TRBD1 (5 bases). Germline V gives CDR1 LGHDT, CDR2 YNNKEL (reference sequence). The CDR3 contains 14 residues. The V gene lost 4 bases and the J gene lost 6 bases, with 13 bases spanning the gap. The CDR3: CASSPSSGGQPQHF. CDR3 DNA sequence: TGTGCCAGCAGCCCCAGTTCGGGGGGTCAGCCCCAGCATTTT.

The sample holds many counts of this clonotype. V usage is TRBV5-1 and J usage is TRBJ1-2, with 7 nucleotides matching TRBD1. Germline V gene sequence: CDR1 SGHRS, CDR2 YFSETQ. The CDR3 sequence is 14 residues long. Unmatched junction bases numbered 7, after V lost 4 bases and J lost 4 bases. DNA of the CDR3: TGCGCCAGCAGCCCAGGGGACAGTAGCTATGGCTACACCTTC. Translating gives CASSPGDSSYGYTF.

As concerns this clonotype: Sequence at one end of the junction differs from germline and may be a read error. This chain joins TRBV11-2 and TRBJ2-3; a weak D match, TRBD1 (6 bases). The germline gives CDR1 SGHAT, CDR2 FQNNGV. This CDR3 region has 14 residues. In DNA, the CDR3 is TGTACCAGCAGCAACAGGGTGAGGGAAGATACGCAGTATTTT. The encoded protein is CTSSNRVREDTQYF.

There are many counts of this clonotype. The chain joins TRBV5-6 to TRBJ1-2; TRBD1 matches at 8 bases. Losses at the gene ends were 2 bases for V and 4 bases for J; bases not matched to a gene: 13. Looked up from germline, CDR1 is SGHDT and CDR2 is YYEEEE. The CDR3 sequence is 17 residues long. CDR3 nucleotide sequence: TGTGCCAGCAGCTTTGGACAGGGCCGTAGAACGCTCTATGGCTACACCTTC. Encoded protein: CASSFGQGRRTLYGYTF.

The J gene is TRBJ2-1, the V gene TRBV2, with a possible D match to TRBD1 (5 bases). The CDR3 sequence is 16 residues long. Germline CDR1 is SNHLY and CDR2 is FYNNEI. With 6 bases removed from V and 3 bases from J, the gap between germline ends came to 18 bases. CDR3 residues: CASRVQGSPFYNEQFF. CDR3 bases: TGTGCCAGCAGAGTGCAGGGTTCCCCTTTCTACAATGAGCAGTTCTTC.

Only a few counts were recorded for this clonotype. This sequence joins TRBV7-3 and TRBJ2-2; 12 nucleotides agree with TRBD2. V dropped 0 bases and J dropped 3; count of bases not matched to a gene: 2. The CDR3 totals 17 residues. In germline, CDR1 is SGHTA, CDR2 FQGTGA. The CDR3 region has the DNA TGTGCCAGCAGCTTAACAGGGACTAGCGGGTACACCGGGGAGCTGTTTTTT. It specifies CASSLTGTSGYTGELFF.

The chain combines TRBV7-9 with TRBJ1-2, with TRBD1 matching 12 bases. The germline gives CDR1 SEHNR, CDR2 FQNEAQ (reference sequence). The CDR3 spans 17 residues. V shed 5 bases, J shed 5 bases, and the junction held 12 bases outside the gene matches. CDR3 nucleotide sequence: TGTGCCAGCAGCCCGAGACACCTGGGACAGGGGGCATATGGCTACACCTTC. Residues: CASSPRHLGQGAYGYTF.

This clonotype was observed many times. The V gene is TRBV20-1, the J gene TRBJ2-7; D tentatively reads TRBD1 or TRBD2 (5 bases each). Deletions cut 0 bases from V and 6 bases from J, with 12 bases between. The CDR3 contains 13 residues. The germline V gene has CDR1 DFQATT and CDR2 SNEGSKA (reference sequence). The CDR3: CSARDTGTSEQYF. The CDR3 DNA is TGCAGTGCTAGAGATACCGGGACCTCCGAGCAGTACTTC.